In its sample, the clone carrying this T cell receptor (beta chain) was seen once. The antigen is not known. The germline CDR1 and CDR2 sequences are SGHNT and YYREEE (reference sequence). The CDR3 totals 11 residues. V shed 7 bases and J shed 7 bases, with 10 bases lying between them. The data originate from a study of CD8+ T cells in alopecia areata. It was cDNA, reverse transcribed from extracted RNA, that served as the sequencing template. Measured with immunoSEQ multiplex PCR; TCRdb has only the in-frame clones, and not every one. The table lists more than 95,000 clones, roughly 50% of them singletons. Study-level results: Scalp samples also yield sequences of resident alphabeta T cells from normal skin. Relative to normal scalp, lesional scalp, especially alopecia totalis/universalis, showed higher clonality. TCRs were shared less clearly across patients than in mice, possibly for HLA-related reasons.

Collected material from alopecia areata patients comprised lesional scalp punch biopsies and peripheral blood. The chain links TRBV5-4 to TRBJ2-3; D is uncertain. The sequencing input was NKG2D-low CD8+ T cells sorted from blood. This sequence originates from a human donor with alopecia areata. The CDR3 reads CASQAEHTQYF. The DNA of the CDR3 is TGTGCCAGCCAGGCCGAACATACGCAGTATTTT.